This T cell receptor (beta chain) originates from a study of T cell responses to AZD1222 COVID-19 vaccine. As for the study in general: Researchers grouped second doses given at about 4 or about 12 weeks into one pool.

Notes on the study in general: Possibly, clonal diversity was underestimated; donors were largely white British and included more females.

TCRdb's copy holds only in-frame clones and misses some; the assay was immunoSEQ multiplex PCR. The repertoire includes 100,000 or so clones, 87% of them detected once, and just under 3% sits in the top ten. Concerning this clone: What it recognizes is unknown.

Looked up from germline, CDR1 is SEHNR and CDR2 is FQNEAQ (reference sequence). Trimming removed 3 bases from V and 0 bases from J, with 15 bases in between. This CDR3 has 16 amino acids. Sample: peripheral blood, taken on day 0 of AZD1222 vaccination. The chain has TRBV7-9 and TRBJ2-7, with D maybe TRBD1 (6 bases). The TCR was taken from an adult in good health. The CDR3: CASSFAQGTSSYEQYV. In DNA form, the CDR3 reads TGTGCCAGCAGCTTTGCACAGGGCACCAGCTCCTACGAGCAGTACGTC.